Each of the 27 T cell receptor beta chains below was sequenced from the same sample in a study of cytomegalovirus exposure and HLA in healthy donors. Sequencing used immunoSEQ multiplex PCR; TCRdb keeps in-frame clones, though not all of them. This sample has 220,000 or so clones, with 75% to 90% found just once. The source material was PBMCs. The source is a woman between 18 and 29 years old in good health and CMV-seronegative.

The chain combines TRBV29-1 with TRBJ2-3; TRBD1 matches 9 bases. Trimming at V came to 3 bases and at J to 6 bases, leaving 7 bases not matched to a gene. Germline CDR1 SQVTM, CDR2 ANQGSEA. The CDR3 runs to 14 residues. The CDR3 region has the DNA TGCAGCGTTGAGTCGGACAGGGGACTGGATACGCAGTATTTT. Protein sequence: CSVESDRGLDTQYF.

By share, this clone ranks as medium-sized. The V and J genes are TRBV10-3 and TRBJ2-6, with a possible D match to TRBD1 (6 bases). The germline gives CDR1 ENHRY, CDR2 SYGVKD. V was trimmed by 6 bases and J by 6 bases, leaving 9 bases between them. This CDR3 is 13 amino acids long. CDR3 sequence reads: CAIRDSLANVLTF. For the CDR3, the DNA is TGTGCCATCAGGGACAGCCTGGCCAACGTCCTGACTTTC.

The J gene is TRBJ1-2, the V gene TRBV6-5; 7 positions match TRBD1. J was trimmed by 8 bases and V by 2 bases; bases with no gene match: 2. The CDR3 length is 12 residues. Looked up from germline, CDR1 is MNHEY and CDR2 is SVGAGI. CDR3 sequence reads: CASSYTGEGYTF. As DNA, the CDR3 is TGTGCCAGCAGTTACACAGGGGAAGGCTACACCTTC.

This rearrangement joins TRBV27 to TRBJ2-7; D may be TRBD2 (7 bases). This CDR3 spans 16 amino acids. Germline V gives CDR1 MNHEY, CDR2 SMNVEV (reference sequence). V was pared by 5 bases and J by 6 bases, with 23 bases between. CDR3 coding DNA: TGTGCCAGCAGTGTGGGCCCCAGGGGAGGGCCTGGCGAGCAGTACTTC. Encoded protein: CASSVGPRGGPGEQYF.

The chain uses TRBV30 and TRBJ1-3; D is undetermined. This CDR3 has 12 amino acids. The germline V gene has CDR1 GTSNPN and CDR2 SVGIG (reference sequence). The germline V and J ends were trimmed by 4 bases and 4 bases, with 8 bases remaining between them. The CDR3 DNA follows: TGTGCCTGGACTCTCGTCGGAAACACCATATATTTT. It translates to CAWTLVGNTIYF.

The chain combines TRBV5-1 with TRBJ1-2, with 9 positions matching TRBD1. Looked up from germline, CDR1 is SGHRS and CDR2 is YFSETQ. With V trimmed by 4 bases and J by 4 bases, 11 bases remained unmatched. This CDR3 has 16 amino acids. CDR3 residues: CASSEAPGQGSYGYTF. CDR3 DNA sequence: TGCGCCAGCAGCGAGGCCCCGGGACAGGGCTCCTATGGCTACACCTTC.

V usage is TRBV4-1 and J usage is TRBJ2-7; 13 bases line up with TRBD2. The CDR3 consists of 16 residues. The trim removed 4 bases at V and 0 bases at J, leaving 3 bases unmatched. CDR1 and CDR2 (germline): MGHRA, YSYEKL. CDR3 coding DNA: TGCGCCAGCAGCCCGGGACTAGCGGGAACCTCCTACGAGCAGTACTTC. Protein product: CASSPGLAGTSYEQYF.

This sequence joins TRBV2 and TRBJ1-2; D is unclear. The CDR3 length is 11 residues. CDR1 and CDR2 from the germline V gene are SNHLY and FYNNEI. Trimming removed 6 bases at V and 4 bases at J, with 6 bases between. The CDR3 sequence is CASRETYGYTF. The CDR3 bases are TGTGCCAGCAGGGAGACCTATGGCTACACCTTC.

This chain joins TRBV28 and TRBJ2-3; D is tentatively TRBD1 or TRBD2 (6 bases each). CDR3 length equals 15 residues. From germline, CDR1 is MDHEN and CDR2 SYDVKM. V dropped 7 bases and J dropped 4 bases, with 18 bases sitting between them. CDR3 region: CASNGGPSRADTQYF. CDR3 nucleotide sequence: TGTGCCAGCAATGGGGGGCCGTCAAGGGCAGATACGCAGTATTTT.

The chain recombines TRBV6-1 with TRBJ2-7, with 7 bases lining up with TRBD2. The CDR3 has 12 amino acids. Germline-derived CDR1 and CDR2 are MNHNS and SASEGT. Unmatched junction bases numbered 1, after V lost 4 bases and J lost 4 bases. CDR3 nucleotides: TGTGCCAGCAGTGCGGGGGGTTACGAGCAGTACTTC. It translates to CASSAGGYEQYF.

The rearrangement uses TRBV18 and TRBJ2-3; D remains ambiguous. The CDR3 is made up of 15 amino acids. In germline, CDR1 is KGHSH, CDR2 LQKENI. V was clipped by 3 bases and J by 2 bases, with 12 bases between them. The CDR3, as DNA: TGTGCCAGCTCACCGCCCTCGGCCCACACAGATACGCAGTATTTT. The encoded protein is CASSPPSAHTDTQYF. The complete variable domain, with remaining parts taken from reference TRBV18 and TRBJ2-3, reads NAGVMQNPRHLVRRRGQEARLRCSPMKGHSHVYWYRQLPEEGLKFMVYLQKENIIDESGMPKERFSAEFPKEGPSILRIQQVVRGDSAAYFCASSPPSAHTDTQYFGPGTRLTVL.

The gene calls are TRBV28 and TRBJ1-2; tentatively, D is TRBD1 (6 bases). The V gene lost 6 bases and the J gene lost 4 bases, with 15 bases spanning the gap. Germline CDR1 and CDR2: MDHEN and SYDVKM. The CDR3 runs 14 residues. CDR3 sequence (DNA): TGTGCCAGCAGATCTGGACAGACCTTCTATGGCTACACCTTC. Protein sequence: CASRSGQTFYGYTF.

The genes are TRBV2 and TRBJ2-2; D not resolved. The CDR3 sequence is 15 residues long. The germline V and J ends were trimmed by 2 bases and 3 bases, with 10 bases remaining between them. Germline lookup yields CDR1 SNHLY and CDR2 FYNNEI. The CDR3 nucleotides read TGTGCCAGCAGTGAATTCGCGGCGCACACCGGGGAGCTGTTTTTT. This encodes CASSEFAAHTGELFF.

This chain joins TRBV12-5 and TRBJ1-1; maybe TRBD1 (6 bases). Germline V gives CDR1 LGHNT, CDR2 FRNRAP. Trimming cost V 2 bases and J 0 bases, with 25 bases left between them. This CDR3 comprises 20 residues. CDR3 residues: CASGLKPVGQPKVMNTEAFF. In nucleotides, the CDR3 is TGTGCTAGTGGTTTGAAACCGGTCGGACAGCCAAAGGTCATGAACACTGAAGCTTTCTTT.

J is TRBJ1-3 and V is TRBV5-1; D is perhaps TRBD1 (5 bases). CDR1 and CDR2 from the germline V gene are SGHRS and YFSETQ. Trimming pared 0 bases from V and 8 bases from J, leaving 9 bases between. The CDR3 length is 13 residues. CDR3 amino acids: CASSLGTGDTIYF. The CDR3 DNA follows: TGCGCCAGCAGCTTGGGAACGGGGGACACCATATATTTT.

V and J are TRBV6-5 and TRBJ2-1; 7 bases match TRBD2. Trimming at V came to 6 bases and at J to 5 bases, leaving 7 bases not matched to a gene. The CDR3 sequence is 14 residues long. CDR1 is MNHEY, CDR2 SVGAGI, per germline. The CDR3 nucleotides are TGTGCCAGCAGCTCGGGACTACCCAACAATGAGCAGTTCTTC. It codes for CASSSGLPNNEQFF.

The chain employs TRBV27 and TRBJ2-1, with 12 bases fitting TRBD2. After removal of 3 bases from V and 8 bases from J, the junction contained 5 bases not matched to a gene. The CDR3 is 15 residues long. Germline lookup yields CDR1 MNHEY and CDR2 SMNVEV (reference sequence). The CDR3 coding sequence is TGTGCCAGCAGTTTCCGGACTAGCGGGGCCCATGAGCAGTTCTTC. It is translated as CASSFRTSGAHEQFF.

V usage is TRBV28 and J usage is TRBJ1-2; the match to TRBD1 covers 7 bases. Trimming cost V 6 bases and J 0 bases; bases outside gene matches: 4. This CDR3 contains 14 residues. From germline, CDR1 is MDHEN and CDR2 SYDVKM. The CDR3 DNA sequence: TGTGCCAGCAGCCCAGGGGGAGCTAACTATGGCTACACCTTC. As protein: CASSPGGANYGYTF.

The CDR3: CSVLGAGGSMETQYF. In DNA, the CDR3 is TGCAGCGTACTGGGGGCAGGGGGTTCGATGGAGACCCAGTACTTC. The chain employs TRBV29-1 and TRBJ2-5, with 7 bases matching TRBD1. From germline, CDR1 is SQVTM and CDR2 ANQGSEA. This CDR3 is 15 amino acids long. V lost 6 bases, J lost 5 bases, and 15 bases stayed unmatched.

CDR3 sequence reads: CAAAGTAYEQYF. CDR3 in DNA: TGTGCCGCCGCCGGGACCGCCTACGAGCAGTACTTC. This chain uses TRBV10-3 with TRBJ2-7; D assignment may be TRBD1 or TRBD2 (5 bases each). CDR3 length: 12 residues. Germline loops: CDR1 ENHRY, CDR2 SYGVKD. Trimming left V 11 bases short and J 2 bases short, with 13 bases between.

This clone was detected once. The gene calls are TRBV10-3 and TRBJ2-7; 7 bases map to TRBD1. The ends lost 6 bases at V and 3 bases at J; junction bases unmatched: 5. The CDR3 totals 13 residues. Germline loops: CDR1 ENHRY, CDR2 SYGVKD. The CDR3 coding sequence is TGTGCCATCAGAGACAGGGACGGCTACGAGCAGTACTTC. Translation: CAIRDRDGYEQYF.

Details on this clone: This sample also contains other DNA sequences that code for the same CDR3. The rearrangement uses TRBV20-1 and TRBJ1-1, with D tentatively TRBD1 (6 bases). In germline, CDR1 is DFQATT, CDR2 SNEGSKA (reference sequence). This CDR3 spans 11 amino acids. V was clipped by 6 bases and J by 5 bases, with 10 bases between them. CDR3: CSARGGTEAFF. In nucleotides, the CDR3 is TGCAGTGCCCGAGGGGGAACTGAAGCTTTCTTT.

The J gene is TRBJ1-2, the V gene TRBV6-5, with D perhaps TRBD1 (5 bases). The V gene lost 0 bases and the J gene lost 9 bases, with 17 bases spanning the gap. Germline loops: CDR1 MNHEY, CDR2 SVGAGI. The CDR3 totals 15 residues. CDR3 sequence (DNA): TGTGCCAGCAGTTACTCCCGAAGGGGCCGAGTCAGCTACACCTTC. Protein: CASSYSRRGRVSYTF.

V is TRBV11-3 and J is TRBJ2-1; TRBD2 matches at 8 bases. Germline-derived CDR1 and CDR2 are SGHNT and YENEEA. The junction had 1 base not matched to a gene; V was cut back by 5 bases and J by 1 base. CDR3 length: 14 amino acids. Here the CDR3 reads CASSRGGSYNEQFF. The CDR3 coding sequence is TGTGCCAGCAGCCGGGGGGGGTCCTACAATGAGCAGTTCTTC.

The chain's CDR3 is CASSTGTGNSPLHF. The CDR3 DNA follows: TGTGCCAGCAGCACCGGGACAGGGAATTCACCCCTCCACTTT. V and J are TRBV6-6 and TRBJ1-6; 9 positions agree with TRBD1. Looked up from germline, CDR1 is MNHNY and CDR2 is SVGAGI (reference sequence). The J segment lost 7 bases and the V segment lost 6 bases, leaving 4 bases of the junction unmatched. This CDR3 is 14 amino acids long.

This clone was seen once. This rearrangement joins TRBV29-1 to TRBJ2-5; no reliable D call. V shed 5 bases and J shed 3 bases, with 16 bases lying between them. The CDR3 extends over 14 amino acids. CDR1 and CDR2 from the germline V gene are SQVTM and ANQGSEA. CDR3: CSVRALAQEETQYF. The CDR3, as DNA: TGCAGCGTTCGCGCCCTCGCCCAGGAAGAGACCCAGTACTTC.

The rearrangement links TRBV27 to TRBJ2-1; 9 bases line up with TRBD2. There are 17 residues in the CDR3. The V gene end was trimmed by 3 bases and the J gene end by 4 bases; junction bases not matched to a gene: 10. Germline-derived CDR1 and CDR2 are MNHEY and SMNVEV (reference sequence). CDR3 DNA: TGTGCCAGCAGTTTCCGTCGGGTAGCGGGGGAGTACAATGAGCAGTTCTTC. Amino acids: CASSFRRVAGEYNEQFF.